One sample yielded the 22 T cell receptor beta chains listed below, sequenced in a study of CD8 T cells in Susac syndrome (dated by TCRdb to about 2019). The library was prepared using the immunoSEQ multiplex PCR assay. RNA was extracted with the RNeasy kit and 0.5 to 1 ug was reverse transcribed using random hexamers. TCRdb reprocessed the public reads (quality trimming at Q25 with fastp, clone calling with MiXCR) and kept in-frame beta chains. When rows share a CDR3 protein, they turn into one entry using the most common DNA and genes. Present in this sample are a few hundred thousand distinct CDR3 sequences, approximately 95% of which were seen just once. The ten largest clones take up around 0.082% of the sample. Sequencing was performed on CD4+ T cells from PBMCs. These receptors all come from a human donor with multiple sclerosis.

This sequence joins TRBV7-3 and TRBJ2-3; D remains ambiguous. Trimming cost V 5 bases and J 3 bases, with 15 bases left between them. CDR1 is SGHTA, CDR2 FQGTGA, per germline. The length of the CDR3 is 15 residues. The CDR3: CASSPRLAATDTQYF. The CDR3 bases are TGTGCCAGCAGCCCACGTTTGGCAGCTACAGATACGCAGTATTTT.

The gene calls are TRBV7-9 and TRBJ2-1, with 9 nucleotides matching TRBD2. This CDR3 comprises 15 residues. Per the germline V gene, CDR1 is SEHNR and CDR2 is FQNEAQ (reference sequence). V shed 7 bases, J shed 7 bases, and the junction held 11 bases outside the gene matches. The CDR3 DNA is TGTGCCAGCATCCCCGGCGGGGGGGCAAGAAATGAGCAGTTCTTC. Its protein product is CASIPGGGARNEQFF.

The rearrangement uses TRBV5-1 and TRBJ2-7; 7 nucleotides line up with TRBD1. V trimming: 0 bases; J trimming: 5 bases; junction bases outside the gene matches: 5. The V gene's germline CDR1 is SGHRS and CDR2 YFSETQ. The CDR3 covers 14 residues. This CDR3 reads CASSLAETGNEQYF. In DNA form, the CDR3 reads TGCGCCAGCAGCTTGGCCGAGACAGGGAACGAGCAGTACTTC.

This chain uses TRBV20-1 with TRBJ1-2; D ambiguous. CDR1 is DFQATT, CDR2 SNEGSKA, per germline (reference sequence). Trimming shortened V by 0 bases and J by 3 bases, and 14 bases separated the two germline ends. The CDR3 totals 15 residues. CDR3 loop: CSARDRGSSDYGYTF. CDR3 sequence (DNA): TGCAGTGCTAGAGATCGAGGAAGCTCGGACTATGGCTACACCTTC.

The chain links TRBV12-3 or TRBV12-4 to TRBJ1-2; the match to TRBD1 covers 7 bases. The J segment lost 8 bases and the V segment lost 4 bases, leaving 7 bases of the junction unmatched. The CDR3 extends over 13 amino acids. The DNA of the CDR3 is TGTGCCAGCAGTTCCCGTTTAGGGGGCGGCTACACCTTC. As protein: CASSSRLGGGYTF.

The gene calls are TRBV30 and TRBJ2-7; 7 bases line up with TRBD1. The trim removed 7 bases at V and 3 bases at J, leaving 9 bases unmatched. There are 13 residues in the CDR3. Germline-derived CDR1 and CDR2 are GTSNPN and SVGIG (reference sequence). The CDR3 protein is CASIRRTGYEQYF. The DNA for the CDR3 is TGTGCCTCCATCCGACGGACAGGCTACGAGCAGTACTTC.

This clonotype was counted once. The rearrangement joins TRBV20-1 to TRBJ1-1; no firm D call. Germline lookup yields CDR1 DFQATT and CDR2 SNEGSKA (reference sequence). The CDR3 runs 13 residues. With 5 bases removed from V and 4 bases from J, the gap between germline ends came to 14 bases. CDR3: CSALTGSGTEAFF. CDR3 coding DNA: TGCAGTGCTCTCACGGGGTCCGGCACTGAAGCTTTCTTT.

For the CDR3, the DNA is TGTGCCAGCAGCCAAGAGAAGGGGACTATCCAAGAGACCCAGTACTTC. Its translation: CASSQEKGTIQETQYF. This chain uses TRBV14 with TRBJ2-5, with 7 bases lining up with TRBD2. V gave up 0 bases and J gave up 1 base; unmatched junction bases: 5. The CDR3 is made up of 16 amino acids. CDR1 SGHDN and CDR2 FVKESK come from the germline V gene.

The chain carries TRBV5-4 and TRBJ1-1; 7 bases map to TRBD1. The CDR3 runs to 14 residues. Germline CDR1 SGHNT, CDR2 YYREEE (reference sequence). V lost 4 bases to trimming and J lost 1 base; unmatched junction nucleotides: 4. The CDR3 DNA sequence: TGTGCCAGCAGCCGCAGGGGGACGAACACTGAAGCTTTCTTT. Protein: CASSRRGTNTEAFF.

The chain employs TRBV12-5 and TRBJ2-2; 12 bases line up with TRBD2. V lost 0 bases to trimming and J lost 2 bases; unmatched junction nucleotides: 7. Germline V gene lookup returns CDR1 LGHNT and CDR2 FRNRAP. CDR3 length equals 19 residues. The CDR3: CASGLVPMTSGGNTGELFF. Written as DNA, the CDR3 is TGTGCTAGTGGTTTGGTACCAATGACTAGCGGGGGCAACACCGGGGAGCTGTTTTTT. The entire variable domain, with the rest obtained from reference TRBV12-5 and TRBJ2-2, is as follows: DARVTQTPRHKVTEMGQEVTMRCQPILGHNTVFWYRQTMMQGLELLAYFRNRAPLDDSGMPKDRFSAEMPDATLATLKIQPSEPRDSAVYFCASGLVPMTSGGNTGELFFGEGSRLTVL.

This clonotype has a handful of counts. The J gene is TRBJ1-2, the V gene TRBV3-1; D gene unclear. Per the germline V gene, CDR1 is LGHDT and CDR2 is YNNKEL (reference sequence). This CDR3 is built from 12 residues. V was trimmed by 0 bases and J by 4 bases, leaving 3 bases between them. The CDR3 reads CASSQDRYGYTF. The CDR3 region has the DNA TGTGCCAGCAGCCAAGATCGCTATGGCTACACCTTC.

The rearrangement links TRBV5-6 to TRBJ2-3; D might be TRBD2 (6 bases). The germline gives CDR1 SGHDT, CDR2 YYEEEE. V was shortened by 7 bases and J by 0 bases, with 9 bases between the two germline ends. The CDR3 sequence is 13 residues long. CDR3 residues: CASGAGSTDTQYF. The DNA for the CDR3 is TGTGCCAGCGGTGCGGGGAGCACAGATACGCAGTATTTT. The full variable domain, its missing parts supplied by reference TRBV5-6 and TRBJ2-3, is DAGVTQSPTHLIKTRGQQVTLRCSPKSGHDTVSWYQQALGQGPQFIFQYYEEEERQRGNFPDRFSGHQFPNYSSELNVNALLLGDSALYLCASGAGSTDTQYFGPGTRLTVL.

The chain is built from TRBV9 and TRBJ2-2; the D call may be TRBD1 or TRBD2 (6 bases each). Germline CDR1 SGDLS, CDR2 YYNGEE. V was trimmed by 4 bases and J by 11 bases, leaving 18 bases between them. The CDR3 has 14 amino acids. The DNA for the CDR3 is TGTGCCAGCAGCCCTCGCCCACAGGGACTTGAGCTGTTTTTT. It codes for CASSPRPQGLELFF.

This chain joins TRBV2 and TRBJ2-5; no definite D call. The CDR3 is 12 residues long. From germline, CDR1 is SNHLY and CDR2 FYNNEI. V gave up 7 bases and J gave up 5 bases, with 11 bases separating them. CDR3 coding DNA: TGTGCCAGCAAAGATCTAGGGGAGACCCAGTACTTC. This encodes CASKDLGETQYF.

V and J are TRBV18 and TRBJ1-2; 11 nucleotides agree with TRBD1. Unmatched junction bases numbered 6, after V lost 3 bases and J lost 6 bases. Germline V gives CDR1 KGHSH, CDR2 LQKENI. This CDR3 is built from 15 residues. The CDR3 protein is CASSPARDRGNGYTF. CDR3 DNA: TGTGCCAGCTCACCCGCCCGGGACAGGGGGAATGGCTACACCTTC.

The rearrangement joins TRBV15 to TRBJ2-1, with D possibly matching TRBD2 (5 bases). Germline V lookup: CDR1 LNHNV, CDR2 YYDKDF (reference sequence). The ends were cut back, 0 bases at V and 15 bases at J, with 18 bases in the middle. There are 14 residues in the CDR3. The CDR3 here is CATSRDHGLISGFF. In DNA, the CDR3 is TGTGCCACCAGCAGAGACCACGGACTCATTTCGGGGTTCTTC.

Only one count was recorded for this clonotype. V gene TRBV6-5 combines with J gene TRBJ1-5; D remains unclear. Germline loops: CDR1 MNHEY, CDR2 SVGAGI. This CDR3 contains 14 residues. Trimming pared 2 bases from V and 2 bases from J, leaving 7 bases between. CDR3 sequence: CASSYTPRNQPQHF. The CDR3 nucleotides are TGTGCCAGCAGTTACACGCCCCGCAATCAGCCCCAGCATTTT.

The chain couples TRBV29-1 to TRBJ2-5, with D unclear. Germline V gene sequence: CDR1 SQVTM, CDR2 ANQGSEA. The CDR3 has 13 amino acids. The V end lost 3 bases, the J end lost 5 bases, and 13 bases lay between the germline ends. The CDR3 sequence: CSVDRGLGETQYF. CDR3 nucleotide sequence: TGCAGCGTTGATAGAGGCCTAGGGGAGACCCAGTACTTC.

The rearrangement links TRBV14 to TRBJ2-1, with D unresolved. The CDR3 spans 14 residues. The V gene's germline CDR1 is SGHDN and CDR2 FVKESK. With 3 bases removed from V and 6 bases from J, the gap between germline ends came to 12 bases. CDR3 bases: TGTGCCAGCAGCCAGGTCCTGGGCGGCAATGAGCAGTTCTTC. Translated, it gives CASSQVLGGNEQFF.

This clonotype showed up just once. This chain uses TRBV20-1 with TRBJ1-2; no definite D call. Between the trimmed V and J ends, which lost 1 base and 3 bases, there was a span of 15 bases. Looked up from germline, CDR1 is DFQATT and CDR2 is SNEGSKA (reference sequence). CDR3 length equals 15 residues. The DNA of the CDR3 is TGCAGTGCTAGAGCCCCCCAACGGCAGGACTATGGCTACACCTTC. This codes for CSARAPQRQDYGYTF.

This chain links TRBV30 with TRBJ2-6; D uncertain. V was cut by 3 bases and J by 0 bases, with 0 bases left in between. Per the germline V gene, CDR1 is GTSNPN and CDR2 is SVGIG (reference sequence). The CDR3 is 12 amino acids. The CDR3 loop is CAWSSGANVLTF. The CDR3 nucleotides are TGTGCCTGGAGCTCTGGGGCCAACGTCCTGACTTTC.

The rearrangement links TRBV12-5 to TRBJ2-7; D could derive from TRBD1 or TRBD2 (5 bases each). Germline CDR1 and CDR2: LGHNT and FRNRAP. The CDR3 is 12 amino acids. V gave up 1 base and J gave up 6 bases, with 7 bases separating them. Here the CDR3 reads CASGLEGPEQYF. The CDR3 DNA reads TGTGCTAGTGGTTTGGAGGGACCCGAGCAGTACTTC. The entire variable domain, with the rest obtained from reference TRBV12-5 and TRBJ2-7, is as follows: DARVTQTPRHKVTEMGQEVTMRCQPILGHNTVFWYRQTMMQGLELLAYFRNRAPLDDSGMPKDRFSAEMPDATLATLKIQPSEPRDSAVYFCASGLEGPEQYFGPGTRLTVT.